This TCR beta chain came from a study of T cells in Graves' hyperthyroidism and ophthalmopathy. There were TCR beta CDR3 regions amplified from RNA transcripts. The HTBI primer set served for first-round RT-PCR of the TCR CDR3. TCRdb re-called the multiplex PCR reads with MiXCR, one entry per CDR3 protein. The sample holds 500,000 to 700,000 distinct CDR3 sequences, around 17% seen once. There are 12 residues in the CDR3. Trimming stripped 6 bases from V and 4 bases from J, with 12 bases between. Germline V gene data show CDR1 as DFQATT and CDR2 as SNEGSKA (reference sequence). This clonotype has at least ten counts.

V usage is TRBV20-1 and J usage is TRBJ1-1; D not certain. The specimen sequenced was blood. This receptor was identified in a woman under 30 with Graves' hyperthyroidism. DNA of the CDR3: TGCAGTGCAGAAATCGGACCCACTGAAGCTTTCTTT. The encoded protein is CSAEIGPTEAFF.